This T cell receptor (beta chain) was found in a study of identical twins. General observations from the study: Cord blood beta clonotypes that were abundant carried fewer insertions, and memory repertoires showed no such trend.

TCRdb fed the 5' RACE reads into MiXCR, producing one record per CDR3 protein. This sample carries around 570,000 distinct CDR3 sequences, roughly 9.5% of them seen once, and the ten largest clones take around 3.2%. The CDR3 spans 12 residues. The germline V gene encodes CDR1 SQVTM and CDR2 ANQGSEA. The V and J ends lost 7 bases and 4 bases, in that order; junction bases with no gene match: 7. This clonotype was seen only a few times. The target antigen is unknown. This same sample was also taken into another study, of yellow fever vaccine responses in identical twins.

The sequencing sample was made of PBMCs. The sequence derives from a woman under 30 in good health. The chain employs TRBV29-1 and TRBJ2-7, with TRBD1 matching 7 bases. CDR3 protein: CSAGQLPYEQYF. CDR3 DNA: TGCAGCGCGGGACAGCTTCCTTACGAGCAGTACTTC.